The text below deals with one T cell receptor (beta chain). The antigen it recognizes is unknown. No qualities accompany the bases; no much larger clone lies one base away. From cysteine to phenylalanine, the CDR3 is 15 amino acids long. The read is trimmed to its CDR3 DNA, 45 bases read in frame from base 1. V lost 5 bases and J lost 7 bases, and the count of bases not matched to a germline gene is 8. Via the germline V gene (reference sequence), CDR1 is SEHNR and CDR2 FQNEAQ. This entry is derived from a study of cytomegalovirus exposure and HLA in healthy donors (dated by TCRdb to between 2016 and 2019). Describing the broader study: An earlier analysis of some 550 of the donors reported about 250 Gb of sequence data and around 120 million unique TCR beta sequences from 150 million to 200 million T cells. An early release covering about 600 HLA-typed donors comprised about 300 gigabases of sequencing data and around 80 million unique TCR sequences. Of the 350 to 450 genotyped donors, roughly 80% were placed in the genetic ancestry cluster associated with self-reported Caucasian donors. The aim of the study was to test whether cataloging public T cell receptors could identify signatures of past pathogen exposure. The T cell repertoires of 666 subjects were profiled by immunosequencing and related to cytomegalovirus serostatus. A separate validation cohort of roughly 130 different subjects was used in addition to the approximately 700-subject first cohort. To predict cytomegalovirus infection status, the study brought together high-throughput TCR immunosequencing, statistical association of individual TCRs with disease status, and machine learning. To study patterns of TCR occurrence, a later analysis re-analyzed previously published TCR beta repertoires from 666 donors and added high-resolution HLA genotyping. Rather than using new phenotypic data, the later analysis identified candidate immune exposures from TCR beta sequences and from how often those sequences occurred across donors. An earlier analysis of 587 of the donors used high-throughput TCR beta sequencing to judge whether each TCR beta V gene segment behaved as functional or pseudogenic. Donor age, sex, ethnicity and CMV serostatus were collected together with the repertoire data. A later genetic analysis took genome-wide SNP genotypes for about 55% of the roughly 700 donors and used that subset as a discovery cohort. All discovery cohort repertoires had been generated on a single sequencing platform. Both class I and class II loci were covered by HLA typing, at four-digit resolution. Typing coverage varied by locus: about 620-630 donors for A, B, C, DRB1 and DQB1; approximately 500 for DQA1; about 600 for DPA1; approximately 450 for DPB1. Because of strong linkage in the cohort, 4 to 6 DR-DQ haplotypes were treated as single units for association and clustering. Among about 400 genotyped donors of the cohort, an average of roughly 230,000 unique TCR beta nucleotide sequences was sequenced per donor, of which about 19% were non-productive. The paper as a whole reports these results and caveats: According to a later genetic analysis, donors in an Asian-associated ancestry cluster had fewer N-insertions in productive TCRs than the approximately 700-donor mean. The presence/absence analyses assumed that sequencing depth was roughly uniform across donors, and that assumption may not be true. Most CMV-associated TCR beta chains appeared to be HLA-restricted in a later analysis, and the HLA associations seemed to be driven largely by CMV exposure. A group of highly shared sequence variants was considered likely to be a technical artifact of the sequencing pipeline. Over 15 rarely observed V segments, including chromosome 9 orphons, were excluded from the earlier analysis of about 500 of the donors because counts were too low. A later analysis found that TCR association rates varied across HLA loci, with DRB1 alleles showing the most associated TCRs and HLA-C alleles the fewest. V-gene and J-gene trimming of TCR beta chains was associated with a missense DCLRE1C variant in a later genetic analysis, and the association was replicated in an independent cohort. Some IMGT-functional V segments, including TRBV6-2 and TRBV6-3, could not be told apart with the 87-base-pair reads, so those segments were excluded. In vitro tests confirmed that a few of the cytomegalovirus-associated TCR beta chains recognize cytomegalovirus antigens. The classifier was reported to diagnose cytomegalovirus status with high specificity and sensitivity in both the original cohort and the validation cohort. In this cohort, only TCR beta chains were sequenced, and detectable features were limited by the absence of alpha or paired-chain data. When HLA alleles, especially DR and DQ, strongly co-occurred, TCR associations were difficult to assign to individual alleles. A further reported finding was that TCR beta sequences accurately predicted the HLA-A and HLA-B alleles for most subjects in the first cohort. According to a later analysis, parvovirus B19, influenza, CMV and Epstein-Barr virus appeared linked to several top co-occurrence clusters. Because some donors lacked HLA typing at each locus, the association tests relied only on the typed subset. Most TCR sequences were observed very rarely across donors, whereas some public TCRs were present in many individuals. Correlated functional status among segregating V segments might be attributable to linkage disequilibrium, but an unknown experimental factor could not be ruled out. It was suggested by the authors that the approach could potentially be generalized to other disease states and immunological phenotypes. For the cohort, immune exposure information was limited to CMV serostatus. Compared with equally common non-associated chains, HLA-associated TCR beta chains in a later analysis were more clonally expanded and had lower generation probabilities. A total of fewer than 200 TCR beta chains were listed by the study as associated with cytomegalovirus. An earlier analysis of around 500 of the donors showed that most TCR beta V segments appeared in productive rearrangements either about 87% or about 30% of the time, which broadly matched IMGT annotations. A later analysis associated some 17,000 TCR beta sequences with specific HLA alleles at a false discovery rate of 0.05.

Library generation was performed with the immunoSEQ multiplex PCR assay. For the multiplex PCR, a mixture combining 60 forward primers for TCR Vbeta segments and 13 reverse primers for TCR Jbeta segments was used. The CDR3 region of rearranged TCR beta genes was amplified from genomic DNA by a multiplex PCR assay. On the Illumina HiSeq System, the amplified TCR beta libraries were sequenced as 87-base-pair reads. On the authors' methods: A later analysis tallied tens of millions of unique TCR beta chains across the approximately 670 repertoires, and approximately 11 million of those chains were shared by two or more donors. Raw reads were error-corrected and collapsed into unique sequences with a nearest-neighbor algorithm that merged closely related sequences to remove PCR and sequencing errors. CDR3 sequences were aligned to IMGT reference sequences to assign V, D and J gene segments. For a sequence to be retained, a match of at least six nucleotides to both a V gene segment and a J gene segment was required. A rearrangement counted as productive if the CDR3 had no stop codons and remained in frame with V and J, and every other rearrangement counted as non-productive. Following IMGT convention, CDR3 was defined as the stretch from the second conserved V-encoded cysteine up to the conserved J-encoded phenylalanine. The earlier analysis of approximately 500 of the donors excluded sequences that lacked an unambiguous match to a single V gene segment. In an earlier analysis of 450 to 700 of the donors, V segments were called functional above 56.7% productive rearrangements and were called segregating when the between-donor standard deviation exceeded 5%. To diagnose cytomegalovirus status from the catalog of TCR beta chain sequences, a statistical classification framework was built. In a later analysis, V and J genes were assigned by comparing TCR nucleotide sequences against IMGT/GENE-DB human TR gene sequences. A later analysis assigned CDR3 sequences and most-parsimonious VDJ recombination scenarios with the TCRdist pipeline. In a later analysis, every TCR beta chain was defined by the combination of its CDR3 amino acid sequence and its V-gene family, and reads without a unique V-gene family were dropped. To address suspected cross-contamination and a sequencing artifact, a later analysis removed a few hundred highly shared, low-generation-probability nucleotide sequences. In a later analysis, a clonal expansion index for each public chain was calculated from normalized within-repertoire ranks of inferred template counts. In a later analysis, generation probabilities were computed with a VDJ recombination model fitted to out-of-frame rearrangements, and the resulting probabilities were checked against IGoR. In a later analysis, hypergeometric tests were used to score TCR-TCR, TCR-HLA and TCR-CMV co-occurrence, with a repertoire-size bias correction applied to TCR pairs. In a later analysis, false discovery rates were estimated by permuting HLA or CMV assignments 20 times. A later analysis grouped co-occurring TCRs with DBSCAN, adding TCRdist sequence similarity when clustering within HLA-allele-positive subsets. Repertoires with fewer than 30,000 or more than 120,000 public chains were left out of co-occurrence clustering, as were five repertoires with anomalous nucleotide sharing. The table was pulled from immuneACCESS by TCRdb, which kept in-frame rearrangements only. Such tables lose some clones; where checked, under half of the loss comes from unresolved V genes, and the rest has no known cause. V and J calls and clone size are copied from that table; D and trimming were computed from the DNA. Counted in this sample were some 190,000 clones; around 78% of them appeared once. The leading ten clones occupy roughly 1.6% of the sample.

The cohort was made up of hundreds of healthy bone marrow donors. At the time of sampling, every cohort member was nominally healthy, though immune exposures that went unrecorded were likely present. The donor tested CMV seronegative and was one of the 352 seronegative cohort members. A peripheral blood sample was provided by each donor, and peripheral blood mononuclear cells were used for TCR beta sequencing. The Qiagen DNeasy Blood Extraction Kit was used to extract genomic DNA from the blood cell samples. The sequence came from a man aged 18 to 30 in good health and CMV-seronegative. Sequencing input: PBMCs. The rearrangement combines TRBV7-9 with TRBJ1-5, with 10 middle bases fitting TRBD1. The base sequence is TGTGCCAGCAGCCCCCCGGGACAGGGGTTACAGCCCCAGCATTTT. It specifies CASSPPGQGLQPQHF.